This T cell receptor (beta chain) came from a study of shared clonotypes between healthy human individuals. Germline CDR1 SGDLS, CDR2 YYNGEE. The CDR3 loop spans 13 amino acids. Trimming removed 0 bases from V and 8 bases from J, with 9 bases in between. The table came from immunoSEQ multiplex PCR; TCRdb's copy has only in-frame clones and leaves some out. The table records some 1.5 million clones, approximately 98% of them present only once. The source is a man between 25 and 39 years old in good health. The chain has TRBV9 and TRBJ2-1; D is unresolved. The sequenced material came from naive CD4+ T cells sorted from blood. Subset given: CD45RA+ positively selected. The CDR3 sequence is CASSVVVGDEQFF. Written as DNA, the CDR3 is TGTGCCAGCAGCGTAGTTGTGGGTGATGAGCAGTTCTTC. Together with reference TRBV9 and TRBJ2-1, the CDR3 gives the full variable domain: DSGVTQTPKHLITATGQRVTLRCSPRSGDLSVYWYQQSLDQGLQFLIQYYNGEERAKGNILERFSAQQFPDLHSELNLSSLELGDSALYFCASSVVVGDEQFFGPGTRLTVL.